This T cell receptor beta chain was observed in a study of T cell responses to AZD1222 COVID-19 vaccine. Study-wide results and limits: Donor demographics were predominantly white British with a female majority; clonal diversity may be underestimated.

About this clone: The target antigen is unknown.

Clones were read by immunoSEQ multiplex PCR, and TCRdb kept only the in-frame ones, dropping some. The table records tens of thousands of clones, 88% of them present only once. The CDR3 extends over 15 amino acids. Germline V gene lookup returns CDR1 MNHEY and CDR2 SMNVEV (reference sequence). The V segment lost 7 bases and the J segment 7 bases; nucleotides outside the gene matches: 8. This chain links TRBV27 with TRBJ2-2, with 11 bases identical to TRBD2. The sequenced sample was peripheral blood, obtained 28 days after the second AZD1222 dose. The TCR originated in an adult who received the AZD1222 COVID-19 vaccine. The CDR3 coding sequence is TGTGCCAGCACCCGACTAGCGGGATCGATCGGGGAGCTGTTTTTT. This gives the protein CASTRLAGSIGELFF.